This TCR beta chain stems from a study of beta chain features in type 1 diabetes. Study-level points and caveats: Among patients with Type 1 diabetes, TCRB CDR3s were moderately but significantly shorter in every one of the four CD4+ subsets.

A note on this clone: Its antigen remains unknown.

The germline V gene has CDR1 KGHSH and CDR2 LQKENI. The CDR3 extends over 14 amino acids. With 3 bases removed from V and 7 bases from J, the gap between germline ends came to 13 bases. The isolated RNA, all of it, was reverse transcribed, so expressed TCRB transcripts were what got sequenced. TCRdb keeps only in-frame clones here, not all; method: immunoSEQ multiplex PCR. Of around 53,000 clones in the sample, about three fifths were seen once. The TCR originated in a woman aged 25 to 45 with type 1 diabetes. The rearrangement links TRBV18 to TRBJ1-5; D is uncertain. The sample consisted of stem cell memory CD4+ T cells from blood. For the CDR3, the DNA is TGTGCCAGCTCACCTGACGCGGGTGGGCAGCCCCAGCATTTT. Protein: CASSPDAGGQPQHF.